Included here is one TCR beta chain sequence, with context. Its antigen is as yet unknown. This record belongs to a study of T cells after yellow fever vaccination. General study findings and limits: The appearance of a small share of clonotypes in both CD4 and CD8 compartments was observed. Subsequent booster samples again held most clones from primary vaccination (approximately 95% CD4, over 80% CD8). Highly abundant clonotypes carried over from the bulk population could end up in FACS-sorted repertoires as contaminants.

The CDR3 covers 14 residues. V lost 3 bases to trimming and J lost 7 bases; unmatched junction nucleotides: 1. Researchers made TCR cDNA using 5'RACE template switching, and this step added a universal primer site and UMIs. Using its own MiXCR run on the 5' RACE reads, TCRdb lists one record per CDR3 protein. Among a few hundred thousand distinct CDR3 sequences listed, 10% to 15% were seen once. The chain joins TRBV12-3 or TRBV12-4 to TRBJ2-1; 12 nucleotides align to TRBD2. The TCR comes from a man younger than 45 who received the YFV17D yellow fever vaccine. Here the sequenced sample was CD4+ T cells sorted from PBMCs, taken 45 days after the yellow fever booster vaccination. CDR3 bases: TGTGCCAGCAGTTTTACTAGCGGGAGGAATGAGCAGTTCTTC. As protein: CASSFTSGRNEQFF.